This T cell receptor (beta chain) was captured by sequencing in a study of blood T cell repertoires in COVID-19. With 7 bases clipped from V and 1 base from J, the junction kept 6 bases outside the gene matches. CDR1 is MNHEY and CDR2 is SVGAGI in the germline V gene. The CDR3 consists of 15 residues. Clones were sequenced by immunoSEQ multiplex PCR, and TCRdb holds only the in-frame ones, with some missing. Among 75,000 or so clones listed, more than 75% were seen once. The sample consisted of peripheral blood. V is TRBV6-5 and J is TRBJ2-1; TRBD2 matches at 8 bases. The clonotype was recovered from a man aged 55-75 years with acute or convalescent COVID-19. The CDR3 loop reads CASIRAGGSYNEQFF. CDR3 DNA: TGTGCCAGCATCAGGGCGGGGGGATCCTACAATGAGCAGTTCTTC.